These 9 T cell receptor beta chains came from one sample sequenced in a study of cytomegalovirus exposure and HLA in healthy donors. Repertoires were generated with immunoSEQ multiplex PCR, while TCRdb's copy carries only in-frame clones and drops some. The sample has around 60,000 clones, approximately 92% seen once. The sequencing input was PBMCs. These receptors came from a man aged 18-30 years in good health and CMV-seronegative.

The CDR3 DNA is TGCGCCAGCAGCTTGGCCTCTAGCGGGACTTCCTACAATGAGCAGTTCTTC. Translated: CASSLASSGTSYNEQFF. The V call is TRBV5-1, the J call TRBJ2-1; 9 bases map to TRBD2. Trimming cost V 0 bases and J 1 base; bases outside gene matches: 5. In germline, CDR1 is SGHRS, CDR2 YFSETQ. This CDR3 has 17 amino acids. The full variable domain, completed using reference TRBV5-1 and TRBJ2-1, is KAGVTQTPRYLIKTRGQQVTLSCSPISGHRSVSWYQQTPGQGLQFLFEYFSETQRNKGNFPGRFSGRQFSNSRSEMNVSTLELGDSALYLCASSLASSGTSYNEQFFGPGTRLTVL.

This rearrangement joins TRBV10-1 to TRBJ2-7, with a tentative D call TRBD1 (6 bases). The length of the CDR3 is 14 residues. Germline V lookup: CDR1 WNHNN, CDR2 SYGVQD (reference sequence). V lost 6 bases and J 5 bases, leaving 17 bases between the germline ends. CDR3 nucleotides: TGCGCCAGCAGCCCCGGACAGAGATCCCACGAGCAGTACTTC. Translated, it gives CASSPGQRSHEQYF.

This clone occurred once. The V gene is TRBV9, the J gene TRBJ2-5, with TRBD2 matching over 7 bases. CDR1 is SGDLS, CDR2 YYNGEE, per germline. Trimming took 0 bases from V and 1 from J; bases not matched to a gene: 6. CDR3 length equals 16 residues. The CDR3 region is CASSVGLADRQETQYF. The CDR3 DNA follows: TGTGCCAGCAGCGTAGGGCTAGCGGATCGCCAAGAGACCCAGTACTTC. Combining the CDR3 with reference TRBV9 and TRBJ2-5 gives the whole variable domain DSGVTQTPKHLITATGQRVTLRCSPRSGDLSVYWYQQSLDQGLQFLIQYYNGEERAKGNILERFSAQQFPDLHSELNLSSLELGDSALYFCASSVGLADRQETQYFGPGTRLLVL.

The chain recombines TRBV5-6 with TRBJ1-1; D not resolved. The ends were cut back, 1 base at V and 7 bases at J, with 8 bases in the middle. CDR3 size: 12 residues. The germline V gene has CDR1 SGHDT and CDR2 YYEEEE. CDR3 sequence: CASSLSTDEAFF. CDR3 DNA: TGTGCCAGCAGCTTGAGTACAGATGAAGCTTTCTTT.

The chain couples TRBV7-9 to TRBJ1-2, with 10 bases that match TRBD1. Germline V gives CDR1 SEHNR, CDR2 FQNEAQ (reference sequence). The CDR3 is made up of 15 amino acids. With V trimmed by 3 bases and J by 5 bases, 6 bases remained unmatched. This CDR3 reads CASSFAGQGTYGYTF. CDR3 sequence (DNA): TGTGCCAGCAGCTTCGCGGGACAGGGGACGTATGGCTACACCTTC.

The chain joins TRBV2 to TRBJ1-2; D unclear. The CDR3 spans 14 residues. Germline V gene lookup returns CDR1 SNHLY and CDR2 FYNNEI. V was shortened by 6 bases and J by 3 bases, with 14 bases between the two germline ends. The CDR3 is CASRLGLEDYGYTF. The CDR3 coding sequence is TGTGCCAGCAGACTCGGACTGGAGGACTATGGCTACACCTTC.

The V call is TRBV6-5, the J call TRBJ1-3, with D perhaps matching TRBD1 (5 bases). The V end lost 6 bases, the J end lost 0 bases, and 12 bases lay between the germline ends. The germline gives CDR1 MNHEY, CDR2 SVGAGI. The CDR3 length is 15 residues. Here the CDR3 DNA reads TGTGCCAGCAGGCTTGACAGCAACTCTGGAAACACCATATATTTT. This codes for CASRLDSNSGNTIYF.

The chain combines TRBV11-3 with TRBJ2-1; the D gene is possibly TRBD2 (6 bases). V was pared by 3 bases and J by 10 bases, with 22 bases between. Germline CDR1 SGHNT, CDR2 YENEEA. This CDR3 contains 16 residues. The CDR3 loop reads CASSFSTGTQDREQFF. For the CDR3, the DNA is TGTGCCAGCAGCTTTAGCACCGGGACTCAAGATAGGGAGCAGTTCTTC.

The genes are TRBV7-6 and TRBJ2-2; 8 bases fit TRBD1. Germline V lookup: CDR1 SGHVS, CDR2 FNYEAQ. V shed 0 bases, J shed 4 bases, and the junction held 7 bases outside the gene matches. CDR3 length: 17 residues. The CDR3 coding sequence is TGTGCCAGCAGCTTAGCTATCAGGGGGCTTGGCACCGGGGAGCTGTTTTTT. Residues: CASSLAIRGLGTGELFF.